Below are 9 T cell receptor beta chains sequenced from a single sample in a study of identical twins. TCRdb ran MiXCR on the 5' RACE reads and lists one entry per CDR3 protein. Among around 250,000 distinct CDR3 sequences listed, approximately 7% were seen once. In addition, the sample was reused for a study of yellow fever vaccine responses in identical twins.

Source material: memory (CD45RO+) T cells sorted from blood. The receptors shown here come from a woman aged 18-29 years in good health.

This clonotype occurred a few times. CDR3 sequence: CASSLTTSGSWTEQFF. The CDR3 DNA is TGCGCCAGCAGCCTGACGACTAGCGGGAGTTGGACTGAGCAGTTCTTC. The V and J genes are TRBV5-1 and TRBJ2-1; 12 bases map to TRBD2. This CDR3 contains 16 residues. Germline V gene lookup returns CDR1 SGHRS and CDR2 YFSETQ. Trimming removed 4 bases from V and 9 bases from J; junction bases left unmatched: 11.

This clonotype came up many times. The DNA of the CDR3 is TGCGCCAGCAGCTGGGGACAGGATGGCGGCTACACCTTC. Amino acids: CASSWGQDGGYTF. The chain combines TRBV5-1 with TRBJ1-2, with 8 bases lining up with TRBD1. This CDR3 region has 13 residues. CDR1 is SGHRS and CDR2 is YFSETQ in the germline V gene. The trim removed 3 bases at V and 8 bases at J, leaving 6 bases unmatched.

This clonotype was found many times. The chain couples TRBV5-1 to TRBJ2-4; TRBD1 aligns across 8 bases. CDR3 length equals 17 residues. J gave up 3 bases and V 4 bases, and 12 bases lay outside the gene matches. CDR1 and CDR2 from the germline V gene are SGHRS and YFSETQ. In DNA form, the CDR3 reads TGCGCCAGCAGCAGGGACAGGCCGGGTATGGTCAAAAACATTCAGTACTTC. Translated, it gives CASSRDRPGMVKNIQYF.

In this sample, this clonotype turned up many times. CDR3: CSATPRGDEETQYF. CDR3 in DNA: TGCAGTGCCACTCCAAGGGGAGACGAAGAGACCCAGTACTTC. The V gene is TRBV20-1, the J gene TRBJ2-5, with D perhaps matching TRBD1 or TRBD2 (5 bases each). The germline gives CDR1 DFQATT, CDR2 SNEGSKA (reference sequence). This CDR3 contains 14 residues. V lost 6 bases, J lost 3 bases, and 17 bases lay in between.

This clonotype was seen at least ten times. The J gene is TRBJ2-3, the V gene TRBV7-2, with a weak D call TRBD1 (6 bases). The CDR3 runs to 15 residues. Per the germline V gene, CDR1 is SGHTA and CDR2 is FQGNSA. Trimming stripped 6 bases from V and 2 bases from J, with 15 bases between. The CDR3 nucleotides read TGTGCCAGCAGGCCACCGGGACAAATCACAGATACGCAGTATTTT. Translating it yields CASRPPGQITDTQYF.

The chain is built from TRBV5-6 and TRBJ2-2, with D possibly TRBD2 on 6 matching bases. Looked up from germline, CDR1 is SGHDT and CDR2 is YYEEEE. The V and J ends lost 4 bases and 6 bases respectively, with 16 bases between them. The CDR3 is 15 residues long. CDR3 DNA: TGTGCCAGCAGCACGTTAAGTTCGGGGGCCGGGGAGCTGTTTTTT. Translating it yields CASSTLSSGAGELFF. Drawing the rest from reference TRBV5-6 and TRBJ2-2, the complete variable domain is DAGVTQSPTHLIKTRGQQVTLRCSPKSGHDTVSWYQQALGQGPQFIFQYYEEEERQRGNFPDRFSGHQFPNYSSELNVNALLLGDSALYLCASSTLSSGAGELFFGEGSRLTVL.

The sample holds a few counts of this clonotype. This chain uses TRBV5-1 with TRBJ2-3; D unclear. Germline V gives CDR1 SGHRS, CDR2 YFSETQ. This CDR3 region has 15 residues. V was clipped by 1 base and J by 0 bases, with 9 bases between them. CDR3 protein: CASSLIVPSTDTQYF. In DNA, the CDR3 is TGCGCCAGCAGCTTGATAGTACCTAGCACAGATACGCAGTATTTT.

This clonotype was recorded at least ten times. The gene calls are TRBV12-3 or TRBV12-4 and TRBJ2-3, with TRBD1 identical over 10 bases. The length of the CDR3 is 15 residues. V shed 5 bases, J shed 5 bases, and the junction held 7 bases outside the gene matches. In DNA form, the CDR3 reads TGTGCCAGCAGTCCGGCCGGACAGGGGGGAGATACGCAGTATTTT. It yields the protein CASSPAGQGGDTQYF.

The rearrangement links TRBV4-2 to TRBJ2-1; tentatively, D is TRBD2 (5 bases). With 4 bases removed from V and 3 bases from J, the gap between germline ends came to 13 bases. The length of the CDR3 is 15 residues. The germline CDR1 and CDR2 sequences are LGHNA and YNFKEQ. The CDR3 sequence is CASSPGNRDYNEQFF. The CDR3 nucleotides are TGTGCCAGCAGCCCCGGGAATCGGGACTACAATGAGCAGTTCTTC.